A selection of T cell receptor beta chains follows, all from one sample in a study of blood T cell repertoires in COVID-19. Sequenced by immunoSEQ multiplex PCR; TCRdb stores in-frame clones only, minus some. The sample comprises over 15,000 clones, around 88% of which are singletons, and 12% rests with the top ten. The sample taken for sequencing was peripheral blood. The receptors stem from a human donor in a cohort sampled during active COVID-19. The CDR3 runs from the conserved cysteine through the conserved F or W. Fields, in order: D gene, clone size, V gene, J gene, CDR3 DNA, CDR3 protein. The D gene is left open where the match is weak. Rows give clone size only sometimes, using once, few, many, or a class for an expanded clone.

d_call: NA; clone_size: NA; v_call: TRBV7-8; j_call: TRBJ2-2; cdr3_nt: TGTGCCAGCAGCTTAGCAGGGGTTCTGACCGGGGAGCTGTTTTTT; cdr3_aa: CASSLAGVLTGELFF
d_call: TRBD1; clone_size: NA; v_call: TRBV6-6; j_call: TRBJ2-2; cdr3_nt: TGTGCCAGCAGCATTAGACAGGGGAACACCGGGGAGCTGTTTTTT; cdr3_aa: CASSIRQGNTGELFF
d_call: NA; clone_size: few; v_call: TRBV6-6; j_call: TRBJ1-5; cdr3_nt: TGTGCCAGCAGTCCCTCCCTTGCAGGGACTGGTCAGCCCCAGCATTTT; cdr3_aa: CASSPSLAGTGQPQHF
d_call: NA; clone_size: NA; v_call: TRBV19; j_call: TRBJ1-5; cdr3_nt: TGTGCCAGTAGTATCAACAGGGACCATCAGCCCCAGCATTTT; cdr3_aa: CASSINRDHQPQHF
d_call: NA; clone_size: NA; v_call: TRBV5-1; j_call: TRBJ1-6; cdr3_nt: TGCGCCAGCAGCTTGGCGAGTGAGATTGATAATTCACCCCTCCACTTT; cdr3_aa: CASSLASEIDNSPLHF
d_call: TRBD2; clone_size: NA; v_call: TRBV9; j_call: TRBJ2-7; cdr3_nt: TGTGCCAGCAGCGTAGCGGGGGGACTGATCTACGAGCAGTACTTC; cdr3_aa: CASSVAGGLIYEQYF
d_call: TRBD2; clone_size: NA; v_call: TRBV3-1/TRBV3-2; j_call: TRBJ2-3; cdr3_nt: TGTGCCAGCAGCCAATTTGTAGCGGGGGGGATGGATACGCAGTATTTT; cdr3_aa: CASSQFVAGGMDTQYF
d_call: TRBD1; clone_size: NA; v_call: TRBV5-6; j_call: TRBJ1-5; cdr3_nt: TGTGCCAGCAGCTTGGCAGGGACAGATTATCAGCCCCAGCATTTT; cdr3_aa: CASSLAGTDYQPQHF
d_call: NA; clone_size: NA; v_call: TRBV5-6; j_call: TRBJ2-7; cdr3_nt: TGTGCCAGCCGGCGAACAGGTTCCTACGAGCAGTACTTC; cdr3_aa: CASRRTGSYEQYF
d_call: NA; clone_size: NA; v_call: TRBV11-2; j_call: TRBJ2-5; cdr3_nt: TGTGCCAGCAGCCTCCAGTTCGGGGGAGAGACCCAGTACTTC; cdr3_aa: CASSLQFGGETQYF
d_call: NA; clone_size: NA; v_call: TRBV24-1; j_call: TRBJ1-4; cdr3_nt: TGTGCCACCAGTGAAAGATCCGGTGAAAAACTGTTTTTT; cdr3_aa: CATSERSGEKLFF
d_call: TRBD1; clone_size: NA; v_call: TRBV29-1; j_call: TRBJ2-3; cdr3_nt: TGCAGCGTTGAAACAGGGGGCTTTATCACAGATACGCAGTATTTT; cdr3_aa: CSVETGGFITDTQYF
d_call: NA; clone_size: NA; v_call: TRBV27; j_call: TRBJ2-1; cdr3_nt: TGTGCCAGCAGTTTAGCCGGACTTTGGGCCAATGAGCAGTTCTTC; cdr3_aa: CASSLAGLWANEQFF
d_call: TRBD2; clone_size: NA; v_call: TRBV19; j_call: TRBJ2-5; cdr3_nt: TGTGCCAGTAGTTCTACAGGCGGGGGTGGTTGGGAGACCCAGTACTTC; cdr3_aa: CASSSTGGGGWETQYF
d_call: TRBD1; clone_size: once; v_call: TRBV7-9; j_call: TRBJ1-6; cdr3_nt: TGTGCCAGCAGCTTATACGGACAGGGCTCACCCCTCCACTTT; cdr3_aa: CASSLYGQGSPLHF
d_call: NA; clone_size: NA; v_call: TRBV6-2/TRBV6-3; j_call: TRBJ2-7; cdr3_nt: TGTGCCAGCAGTAAGACAGGCGCCTACGAGCAGTACTTC; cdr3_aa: CASSKTGAYEQYF
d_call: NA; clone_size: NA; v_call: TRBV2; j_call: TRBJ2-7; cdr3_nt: TGTGCCAGCAGTGAAGCGGGACTGGGCTACGAGCAGTACTTC; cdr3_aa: CASSEAGLGYEQYF
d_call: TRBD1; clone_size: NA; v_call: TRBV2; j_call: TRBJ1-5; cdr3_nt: TGTGCCAGCAGTTGGGACAGGCCGAGCAATCAGCCCCAGCATTTT; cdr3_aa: CASSWDRPSNQPQHF
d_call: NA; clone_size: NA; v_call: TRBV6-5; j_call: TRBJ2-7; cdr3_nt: TGTGCCAGCAGTCCCTTGGCGGGGAGCTCCTACGAGCAGTACTTC; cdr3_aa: CASSPLAGSSYEQYF
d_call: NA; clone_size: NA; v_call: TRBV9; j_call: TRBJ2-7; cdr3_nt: TGTGCCAGCAGCGTAGATACAGGGACCTACGAGCAGTACTTC; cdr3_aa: CASSVDTGTYEQYF
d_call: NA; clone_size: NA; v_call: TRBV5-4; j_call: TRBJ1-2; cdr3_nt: TGTGCCAGCAGCTTGGTTGTCAGGGCTGGGGCTACTAACTATGGCTACACCTTC; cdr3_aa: CASSLVVRAGATNYGYTF
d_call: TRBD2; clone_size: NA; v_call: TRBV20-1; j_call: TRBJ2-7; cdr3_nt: TGCAGTGCTGGTGTGGCTAGCGGGGGCTACGAGCAGTACTTC; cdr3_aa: CSAGVASGGYEQYF
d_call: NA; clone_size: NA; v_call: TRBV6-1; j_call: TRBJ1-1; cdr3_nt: TGTGCCAGCAGTGAAGCGTTTTTCAGGGCCACTGAAGCTTTCTTT; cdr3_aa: CASSEAFFRATEAFF
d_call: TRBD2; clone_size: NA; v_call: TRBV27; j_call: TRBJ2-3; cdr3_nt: TGTGCCAGCAGTTTACTAGCGGGGGGGCCGCATACGCAGTATTTT; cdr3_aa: CASSLLAGGPHTQYF
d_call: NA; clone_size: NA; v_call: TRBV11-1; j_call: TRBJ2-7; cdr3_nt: TGTGCCAGCAGCTTAGGCCCCGGTGAGGGCTACGAGCAGTACTTC; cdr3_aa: CASSLGPGEGYEQYF
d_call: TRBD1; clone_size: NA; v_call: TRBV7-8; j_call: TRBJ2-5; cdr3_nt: TGTGCCAGCAGCACGGGACAGGTAGAGGAGACCCAGTACTTC; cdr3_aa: CASSTGQVEETQYF
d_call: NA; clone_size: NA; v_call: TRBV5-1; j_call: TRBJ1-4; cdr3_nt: TGCGCCAGCAGCCCTCAGGGTGAAAAACTGTTTTTT; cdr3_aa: CASSPQGEKLFF
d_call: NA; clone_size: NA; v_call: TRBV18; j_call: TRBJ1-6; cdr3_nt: TGTGCCAGCTCATCGGTCACCGTCCCCAATTCACCCCTCCACTTT; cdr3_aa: CASSSVTVPNSPLHF
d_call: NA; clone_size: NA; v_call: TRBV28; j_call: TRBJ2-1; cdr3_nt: TGTGCCAGCAGTCGGGTGGTAGGCAATGAGCAGTTCTTC; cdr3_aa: CASSRVVGNEQFF
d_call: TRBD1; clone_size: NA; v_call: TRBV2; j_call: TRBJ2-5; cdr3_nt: TGTGCCAGCAACTTTCCGGGACAGGGAAAGGAGACCCAGTACTTC; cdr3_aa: CASNFPGQGKETQYF
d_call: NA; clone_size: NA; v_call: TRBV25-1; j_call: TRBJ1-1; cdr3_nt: TGTGCCAGCAGTGAATATGGGGTCAGGGGCGAAGCTTTCTTT; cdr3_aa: CASSEYGVRGEAFF
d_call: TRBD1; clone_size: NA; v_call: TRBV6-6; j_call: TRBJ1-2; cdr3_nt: TGTGCCAGCAGCGAAGGACAGGGCTTCGGTGGCTACACCTTC; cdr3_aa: CASSEGQGFGGYTF
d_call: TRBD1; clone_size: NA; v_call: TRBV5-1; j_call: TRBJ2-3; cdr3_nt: TGCGCCAGCAGCTTGGAGGGACAGGGGGCGGTAGATACGCAGTATTTT; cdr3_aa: CASSLEGQGAVDTQYF